The 30 T cell receptor beta chains given below trace back to one sample, sequenced in a study of monozygotic twins with inflammatory bowel disease. TCRdb re-called the 5' RACE reads; one entry per CDR3 protein, DNA not given. Here the sample table reports more than 350,000 distinct CDR3 sequences. Input material: blood. The receptors were gathered from a human donor with ulcerative colitis or Crohn's disease, or a healthy co-twin of an affected twin (not recorded which).

The CDR3 sequence: CASSRQGHEQYF. The gene calls are TRBV12-3 or TRBV12-4 and TRBJ2-7; absent DNA, TCRdb's TRBD1 call cannot be checked. This CDR3 has 12 amino acids.

The V gene is TRBV29-1, the J gene TRBJ2-5. CDR1 SQVTM and CDR2 ANQGSEA come from the germline V gene. The CDR3 has 13 residues. This CDR3 is CSVQRPLGETQYF. The full variable domain, in which reference TRBV29-1 and TRBJ2-5 provide the parts outside the CDR3, is SAVISQKPSRDICQRGTSLTIQCQVDSQVTMMFWYRQQPGQSLTLIATANQGSEATYESGFVIDKFPISRPNLTFSTLTVSNMSPEDSSIYLCSVQRPLGETQYFGPGTRLLVL.

CDR3 sequence reads: CSAQDRGRNTGELFF. The V and J genes are TRBV20-1 and TRBJ2-2; the D call from TCRdb, TRBD1, cannot be confirmed without DNA. Germline CDR1 DFQATT, CDR2 SNEGSKA (reference sequence). This CDR3 has 15 amino acids.

The chain joins TRBV28 to TRBJ1-1; absent DNA, TCRdb's TRBD1 call cannot be checked. CDR3 length: 12 residues. In germline, CDR1 is MDHEN, CDR2 SYDVKM. The CDR3 here is CASRLRQGRAFF. Together with reference TRBV28 and TRBJ1-1, the CDR3 gives the full variable domain: DVKVTQSSRYLVKRTGEKVFLECVQDMDHENMFWYRQDPGLGLRLIYFSYDVKMKEKGDIPEGYSVSREKKERFSLILESASTNQTSMYLCASRLRQGRAFFGQGTRLTVV.

The V call is TRBV5-1, the J call TRBJ2-5. The germline CDR1 and CDR2 sequences are SGHRS and YFSETQ. This CDR3 comprises 16 residues. Here the CDR3 reads CASSLVGSVLQETQYF.

The chain couples TRBV5-4 to TRBJ2-1; TCRdb's D call, TRBD2, is unchecked because there is no DNA. The CDR3 is 15 amino acids. Germline lookup yields CDR1 SGHNT and CDR2 YYREEE (reference sequence). The chain's CDR3 is CAYWREGGRANEQFF.

J is TRBJ2-7 and V is TRBV5-1; TCRdb returns TRBD1, unconfirmable since there is no DNA. The CDR3 has 16 amino acids. Germline V gene sequence: CDR1 SGHRS, CDR2 YFSETQ. CDR3 protein: CASSLGGAARSYEQYF.

The CDR3 spells CASSVQDSYGYTF. The genes are TRBV12-3 or TRBV12-4 and TRBJ1-2. The length of the CDR3 is 13 residues.

The V call is TRBV20-1, the J call TRBJ2-4; absent DNA, TCRdb's TRBD2 call cannot be checked. Germline V lookup: CDR1 DFQATT, CDR2 SNEGSKA (reference sequence). This CDR3 contains 15 residues. CDR3 loop: CSAREAGVAKNIQYF.

J is TRBJ2-7 and V is TRBV20-1; TCRdb calls TRBD1, which cannot be checked without DNA. This CDR3 contains 13 residues. In germline, CDR1 is DFQATT, CDR2 SNEGSKA (reference sequence). Here the CDR3 reads CSAAGTSYYEQYF.

The chain combines TRBV24-1 with TRBJ2-1; TCRdb proposes TRBD2, but this gene call is untestable without DNA. Germline-derived CDR1 and CDR2 are KGHDR and SFDVKD. There are 16 residues in the CDR3. CDR3 protein: CATSDPSGIRLNEQFF.

This chain links TRBV20-1 with TRBJ1-4. The CDR3 is made up of 13 amino acids. Germline CDR1 is DFQATT and CDR2 is SNEGSKA (reference sequence). CDR3 sequence: CSASRQLNEKLFF.

The chain couples TRBV19 to TRBJ2-2; TCRdb gives TRBD1 as the D gene, but with no DNA this cannot be confirmed. This CDR3 spans 14 amino acids. In germline, CDR1 is LNHDA, CDR2 SQIVND (reference sequence). CDR3: CASRPPNSPGELFF. Looking up the rest from reference TRBV19 and TRBJ2-2 gives the full variable domain: DGGITQSPKYLFRKEGQNVTLSCEQNLNHDAMYWYRQDPGQGLRLIYYSQIVNDFQKGDIAEGYSVSREKKESFPLTVTSAQKNPTAFYLCASRPPNSPGELFFGEGSRLTVL.

The V gene is TRBV5-1, the J gene TRBJ1-3; TCRdb's D call, TRBD1, is unchecked because there is no DNA. Germline V lookup: CDR1 SGHRS, CDR2 YFSETQ. CDR3 size: 16 residues. The CDR3 reads CASSSTWTGVGNTIYF.

The chain joins TRBV12-3 or TRBV12-4 to TRBJ2-4; there is no DNA to check the TCRdb D call of TRBD2. This CDR3 comprises 13 residues. The CDR3 region is CASRPVAGSIQYF.

This sequence joins TRBV5-1 and TRBJ1-5; TCRdb calls TRBD1, which cannot be checked without DNA. Per germline, CDR1 SGHRS and CDR2 YFSETQ. This CDR3 has 15 amino acids. The CDR3 loop reads CASSLTGQGNQPQHF.

CDR3 amino acids: CASSPRQGRKRYSNQPQHF. V gene TRBV6-1 combines with J gene TRBJ1-5; checking the TCRdb D call of TRBD1 is not possible without DNA. CDR3 length: 19 amino acids. The germline CDR1 and CDR2 sequences are MNHNS and SASEGT.

The rearrangement links TRBV12-3 or TRBV12-4 to TRBJ2-5; no DNA is available, so the TRBD2 call from TCRdb remains unchecked. This CDR3 comprises 16 residues. This chain's CDR3 is CASSPPRTSPGETQYF.

The V call is TRBV30, the J call TRBJ1-5; TCRdb lists TRBD1, though no DNA is available to test this call. The germline V gene has CDR1 GTSNPN and CDR2 SVGIG (reference sequence). CDR3 size: 13 residues. CDR3 residues: CAWRRAAGGPQHF.

This chain connects TRBV11-2 to TRBJ2-1; TCRdb reports TRBD1, a call that lacks DNA to check it against. CDR3 length: 15 residues. Per the germline V gene, CDR1 is SGHAT and CDR2 is FQNNGV. This CDR3 is CASSSSGSRGNEQFF.

J is TRBJ2-5 and V is TRBV7-9; TCRdb names TRBD1, which stays unverified in the absence of DNA. CDR3 length: 15 residues. The germline CDR1 and CDR2 sequences are SEHNR and FQNEAQ (reference sequence). The CDR3 loop reads CASSSTGAKKETQYF.

The rearrangement uses TRBV5-1 and TRBJ2-2; TCRdb gives TRBD2 as the D gene, but with no DNA this cannot be confirmed. Germline V gene sequence: CDR1 SGHRS, CDR2 YFSETQ. This CDR3 has 16 residues. The CDR3 sequence is CASSSVLPEQSGELFF.

The rearrangement uses TRBV18 and TRBJ2-3. From germline, CDR1 is KGHSH and CDR2 LQKENI. CDR3 length: 16 amino acids. This CDR3 reads CASSPPYGDSGDTQYF.

V usage is TRBV19 and J usage is TRBJ2-5; without DNA, the TCRdb call of TRBD1 cannot be checked. The CDR3 sequence is 15 residues long. The germline V gene encodes CDR1 LNHDA and CDR2 SQIVND (reference sequence). The CDR3 here is CASSIDPGSQETQYF.

This chain uses TRBV4-2 with TRBJ2-2; the TCRdb call, TRBD2, lacks DNA for checking. Germline V lookup: CDR1 LGHNA, CDR2 YNFKEQ. The CDR3 consists of 21 residues. The CDR3 sequence is CASSQQPGTSGGAPYTGELFF.

The chain carries TRBV6-2 or TRBV6-3 and TRBJ2-7; TCRdb designates TRBD1, a call that cannot be tested without DNA. The CDR3 is 15 residues long. Germline CDR1 is MNHEY and CDR2 is SVGEGT. CDR3 residues: CASNPPGQTLYEQYF.

The chain links TRBV12-3 or TRBV12-4 to TRBJ1-6. The CDR3 is made up of 12 amino acids. The CDR3 loop is CASSLFNKPLHF.

This chain links TRBV30 with TRBJ2-5. The CDR3 sequence is 13 residues long. CDR1 is GTSNPN and CDR2 is SVGIG in the germline V gene (reference sequence). CDR3 residues: CAWSVIGQETQYF.

The rearrangement uses TRBV10-3 and TRBJ2-1; TCRdb names TRBD2, which stays unverified in the absence of DNA. There are 16 residues in the CDR3. Germline V CDR1 and CDR2: ENHRY, SYGVKD. The CDR3 is CAISDGLAGDDNEQFF.

This chain joins TRBV4-3 and TRBJ2-7; TCRdb's assignment of TRBD2 cannot be checked, as there is no DNA. This CDR3 is built from 14 residues. CDR1 and CDR2 from the germline V gene are LGHNA and YSLEER. CDR3 in amino acids: CASSQGAYLYEQYF.